A selection of T cell receptor beta chains follows, all from one sample in a study of identifying expanded T cells in peripheral blood. Repertoires were generated with immunoSEQ multiplex PCR, while TCRdb's copy carries only in-frame clones and drops some. Found here are approximately 81,000 clones, about 83% of them singletons; the top ten hold around 20%. Source material: blood. Source of these receptors: a person aged 18 to 70 in good health. Each CDR3 is given with its conserved first and last residue. A D gene is named only where the DNA matches it firmly. Size is omitted from some rows. Given values are once, few, many or a class for expanded clones.

d_call: .
clone_size: .
j_call: TRBJ2-7
v_call: TRBV19
cdr3_aa: CASSPGPTVRVEQYF
cdr3_nt: TGTGCCAGTAGCCCTGGACCCACAGTGCGGGTTGAGCAGTACTTC

d_call: .
clone_size: .
j_call: TRBJ2-7
v_call: TRBV6-5
cdr3_aa: CASSFGRAYEQYF
cdr3_nt: TGTGCCAGCAGTTTCGGCAGGGCCTACGAGCAGTACTTC

d_call: TRBD1
clone_size: .
j_call: TRBJ2-2
v_call: TRBV5-4
cdr3_aa: CASSLGTGNTGELFF
cdr3_nt: TGTGCCAGCAGCCTGGGGACAGGGAACACCGGGGAGCTGTTTTTT

d_call: .
clone_size: .
j_call: TRBJ1-2
v_call: TRBV2
cdr3_aa: CASSDSVRGPNYGYTF
cdr3_nt: TGTGCCAGCAGTGACTCGGTCCGGGGCCCGAACTATGGCTACACCTTC

d_call: .
clone_size: once
j_call: TRBJ1-5
v_call: TRBV5-6
cdr3_aa: CASSLGNQPQHF
cdr3_nt: TGTGCCAGCAGCTTGGGTAATCAGCCCCAGCATTTT

d_call: .
clone_size: .
j_call: TRBJ2-3
v_call: TRBV19
cdr3_aa: CASSINVYSTDTQYF
cdr3_nt: TGTGCCAGTAGTATAAACGTCTACAGCACAGATACGCAGTATTTT

d_call: TRBD1
clone_size: .
j_call: TRBJ2-1
v_call: TRBV7-3
cdr3_aa: CASSPWTGNHNEQFF
cdr3_nt: TGTGCCAGCAGCCCTTGGACAGGGAACCACAATGAGCAGTTCTTC

d_call: TRBD1
clone_size: .
j_call: TRBJ2-7
v_call: TRBV27
cdr3_aa: CASSSGQAPYEQYF
cdr3_nt: TGTGCCAGCAGTTCCGGACAGGCCCCTTACGAGCAGTACTTC

d_call: .
clone_size: .
j_call: TRBJ2-1
v_call: TRBV4-3
cdr3_aa: CASSQDSPAGGSYNEQFF
cdr3_nt: TGCGCCAGCAGCCAAGATTCCCCCGCGGGCGGCTCCTACAATGAGCAGTTCTTC

d_call: .
clone_size: .
j_call: TRBJ1-2
v_call: TRBV19
cdr3_aa: CASSPGISYGYTF
cdr3_nt: TGTGCCAGTAGTCCAGGGATCTCCTATGGCTACACCTTC

d_call: TRBD2
clone_size: .
j_call: TRBJ2-7
v_call: TRBV30
cdr3_aa: CAWSVRPGTSVTYEQYF
cdr3_nt: TGTGCCTGGAGTGTACGACCGGGGACTAGCGTAACCTACGAGCAGTACTTC

d_call: TRBD1
clone_size: .
j_call: TRBJ2-3
v_call: TRBV7-3
cdr3_aa: CASSPTGARTDTQYF
cdr3_nt: TGTGCCAGCAGCCCCACAGGGGCCCGCACAGATACGCAGTATTTT

d_call: TRBD2
clone_size: .
j_call: TRBJ2-1
v_call: TRBV11-3
cdr3_aa: CASSWGGRPGSEQFF
cdr3_nt: TGTGCCAGCAGCTGGGGCGGGAGGCCCGGTTCAGAGCAGTTCTTC

d_call: TRBD1
clone_size: few
j_call: TRBJ1-2
v_call: TRBV29-1
cdr3_aa: CSVEDSLRTGKISNYGYTF
cdr3_nt: TGCAGCGTTGAAGATTCATTGCGGACAGGGAAGATAAGTAACTATGGCTACACCTTC

d_call: .
clone_size: .
j_call: TRBJ2-1
v_call: TRBV5-4
cdr3_aa: CASIPSDQNNEQFF
cdr3_nt: TGTGCCAGCATCCCTAGCGATCAAAACAATGAGCAGTTCTTC

d_call: TRBD1
clone_size: .
j_call: TRBJ2-5
v_call: TRBV5-8
cdr3_aa: CASSGTGGQETQYF
cdr3_nt: TGTGCCAGCAGCGGGACAGGGGGGCAAGAGACCCAGTACTTC

d_call: .
clone_size: .
j_call: TRBJ2-7
v_call: TRBV25-1
cdr3_aa: CASSVGYEQYF
cdr3_nt: TGTGCCAGCAGTGTTGGGTACGAGCAGTACTTC

d_call: TRBD1
clone_size: .
j_call: TRBJ2-3
v_call: TRBV9
cdr3_aa: CASSSWGTGADTQYF
cdr3_nt: TGTGCCAGCAGCTCGTGGGGGACAGGAGCAGATACGCAGTATTTT

d_call: TRBD2
clone_size: .
j_call: TRBJ2-5
v_call: TRBV7-3
cdr3_aa: CASSSGLAGGRETQYF
cdr3_nt: TGTGCCAGCAGCTCCGGACTAGCGGGAGGACGAGAGACCCAGTACTTC

d_call: .
clone_size: few
j_call: TRBJ2-3
v_call: TRBV18
cdr3_aa: CASSPGMVGTDTQYF
cdr3_nt: TGTGCCAGCTCACCGGGGATGGTTGGTACAGATACGCAGTATTTT

d_call: TRBD2
clone_size: few
j_call: TRBJ2-3
v_call: TRBV7-7
cdr3_aa: CASSLGVAGTTDTQYF
cdr3_nt: TGTGCTAGCAGCTTAGGAGTAGCGGGAACCACAGATACGCAGTATTTT

d_call: TRBD1
clone_size: few
j_call: TRBJ1-1
v_call: TRBV19
cdr3_aa: CASSPTGVRNTEAFF
cdr3_nt: TGTGCCAGTAGTCCGACAGGGGTTCGGAACACTGAAGCTTTCTTT

d_call: .
clone_size: .
j_call: TRBJ2-5
v_call: TRBV6-5
cdr3_aa: CASSYLAGVGETQYF
cdr3_nt: TGTGCCAGCAGTTACCTTGCAGGGGTTGGGGAGACCCAGTACTTC

d_call: TRBD1
clone_size: .
j_call: TRBJ1-2
v_call: TRBV7-9
cdr3_aa: CASSFPGQGYGYTF
cdr3_nt: TGTGCCAGCAGCTTCCCGGGACAGGGCTATGGCTACACCTTC

d_call: .
clone_size: .
j_call: TRBJ1-1
v_call: TRBV7-9
cdr3_aa: CASGRGTEAFF
cdr3_nt: TGTGCCAGCGGGAGGGGAACTGAAGCTTTCTTT

d_call: .
clone_size: once
j_call: TRBJ2-7
v_call: TRBV5-1
cdr3_aa: CASSLGRGVGEQYF
cdr3_nt: TGCGCCAGCAGCTTGGGCAGGGGGGTTGGGGAGCAGTACTTC

d_call: .
clone_size: .
j_call: TRBJ2-1
v_call: TRBV2
cdr3_aa: CASSQGGDYNEQFF
cdr3_nt: TGTGCCAGCAGTCAAGGAGGGGACTACAATGAGCAGTTCTTC

d_call: .
clone_size: .
j_call: TRBJ2-7
v_call: TRBV11-2
cdr3_aa: CASSLDLGDSYEQYF
cdr3_nt: TGTGCCAGCAGCTTAGATCTCGGGGACTCCTACGAGCAGTACTTC

d_call: TRBD1
clone_size: once
j_call: TRBJ2-5
v_call: TRBV13
cdr3_aa: CASSSTGAAETQYF
cdr3_nt: TGTGCCAGCAGCTCCACAGGGGCGGCAGAGACCCAGTACTTC

d_call: .
clone_size: .
j_call: TRBJ2-1
v_call: TRBV14
cdr3_aa: CASSQFPTTGVVNEQFF
cdr3_nt: TGTGCCAGCAGCCAATTCCCGACAACCGGGGTAGTTAATGAGCAGTTCTTC

d_call: .
clone_size: .
j_call: TRBJ2-1
v_call: TRBV9
cdr3_aa: CASSTSGSYNNEQFF
cdr3_nt: TGTGCCAGCAGCACGAGTGGGAGCTATAACAATGAGCAGTTCTTC

d_call: .
clone_size: .
j_call: TRBJ1-2
v_call: TRBV19
cdr3_aa: CASSINRYGYTF
cdr3_nt: TGTGCCAGTAGTATTAACCGGTATGGCTACACCTTC

d_call: .
clone_size: .
j_call: TRBJ1-5
v_call: TRBV19
cdr3_aa: CASRGEEGNQPQHF
cdr3_nt: TGTGCCAGCCGAGGGGAGGAAGGCAATCAGCCCCAGCATTTT

d_call: TRBD2
clone_size: .
j_call: TRBJ2-7
v_call: TRBV7-2
cdr3_aa: CASSPRLAGDSYEQYF
cdr3_nt: TGTGCCAGCAGCCCCCGACTAGCGGGAGACAGCTACGAGCAGTACTTC

d_call: TRBD1
clone_size: .
j_call: TRBJ1-1
v_call: TRBV11-2
cdr3_aa: CASSSYTGTGGTEAFF
cdr3_nt: TGTGCCAGCAGCTCGTATACCGGGACAGGGGGCACTGAAGCTTTCTTT

d_call: .
clone_size: .
j_call: TRBJ2-5
v_call: TRBV21-1
cdr3_aa: CASSKGEIAGGPETQYF
cdr3_nt: TGTGCCAGCAGCAAAGGAGAGATAGCGGGAGGGCCGGAGACCCAGTACTTC

d_call: .
clone_size: .
j_call: TRBJ2-1
v_call: TRBV28
cdr3_aa: CASGFRSYNEQFF
cdr3_nt: TGTGCCAGCGGGTTCCGATCCTACAATGAGCAGTTCTTC

d_call: .
clone_size: .
j_call: TRBJ2-1
v_call: TRBV28
cdr3_aa: CASSPDRRITYNEQFF
cdr3_nt: TGTGCCAGCAGCCCCGACAGGAGAATAACCTACAATGAGCAGTTCTTC

d_call: .
clone_size: few
j_call: TRBJ1-1
v_call: TRBV6-5
cdr3_aa: CASSSQTGMTEAFF
cdr3_nt: TGTGCCAGCAGCAGTCAGACAGGAATGACTGAAGCTTTCTTT

d_call: .
clone_size: .
j_call: TRBJ1-2
v_call: TRBV5-1
cdr3_aa: CASSFSTGTFNYGYTF
cdr3_nt: TGCGCCAGCAGCTTCTCAACAGGGACCTTTAACTATGGCTACACCTTC

d_call: .
clone_size: .
j_call: TRBJ1-5
v_call: TRBV28
cdr3_aa: CASSLRQGGNQPQHF
cdr3_nt: TGTGCCAGCAGTTTAAGGCAGGGAGGCAATCAGCCCCAGCATTTT

d_call: .
clone_size: .
j_call: TRBJ2-1
v_call: TRBV5-1
cdr3_aa: CASSSGLYNEQFF
cdr3_nt: TGCGCCAGCAGCTCGGGACTTTACAATGAGCAGTTCTTC

d_call: .
clone_size: .
j_call: TRBJ2-7
v_call: TRBV4-2
cdr3_aa: CASSQARRGLDEQYF
cdr3_nt: TGTGCCAGCAGCCAAGCTCGGAGGGGGCTGGACGAGCAGTACTTC

d_call: .
clone_size: many
j_call: TRBJ1-5
v_call: TRBV28
cdr3_aa: CASSGRVGGLQPQHF
cdr3_nt: TGTGCCAGCAGCGGTCGAGTGGGGGGCCTGCAGCCCCAGCATTTT

d_call: .
clone_size: once
j_call: TRBJ1-3
v_call: TRBV7-2
cdr3_aa: CASSLSGGNSGNTIYF
cdr3_nt: TGTGCCAGCAGCCTCAGTGGAGGTAACTCTGGAAACACCATATATTTT

d_call: .
clone_size: .
j_call: TRBJ2-2
v_call: TRBV6-4
cdr3_aa: CASSEISTGELFF
cdr3_nt: TGTGCCAGCAGTGAGATTTCCACCGGGGAGCTGTTTTTT

d_call: TRBD2
clone_size: .
j_call: TRBJ2-7
v_call: TRBV27
cdr3_aa: CASSLLTSGSSYEQYF
cdr3_nt: TGTGCCAGCAGTTTACTGACTAGCGGGAGTTCCTACGAGCAGTACTTC

d_call: TRBD2
clone_size: .
j_call: TRBJ2-5
v_call: TRBV10-3
cdr3_aa: CAIKAGLAGETQYF
cdr3_nt: TGTGCCATCAAGGCGGGACTAGCGGGAGAGACCCAGTACTTC

d_call: TRBD1
clone_size: .
j_call: TRBJ2-7
v_call: TRBV19
cdr3_aa: CASSTTGTVNEQYF
cdr3_nt: TGTGCCAGTAGTACAACCGGGACAGTGAATGAGCAGTACTTC

d_call: .
clone_size: .
j_call: TRBJ2-3
v_call: TRBV5-1
cdr3_aa: CASSLVRVPDTQYF
cdr3_nt: TGCGCCAGCAGCTTGGTGCGGGTCCCAGATACGCAGTATTTT

d_call: .
clone_size: .
j_call: TRBJ2-7
v_call: TRBV30
cdr3_aa: CAWRSGRSSYEQYF
cdr3_nt: TGTGCCTGGAGGAGTGGTAGGAGCTCCTACGAGCAGTACTTC

d_call: TRBD2
clone_size: .
j_call: TRBJ2-2
v_call: TRBV18
cdr3_aa: CASSPQGAGALTGELFF
cdr3_nt: TGTGCCAGCTCACCACAGGGAGCGGGAGCCCTCACCGGGGAGCTGTTTTTT

d_call: .
clone_size: once
j_call: TRBJ2-6
v_call: TRBV28
cdr3_aa: CASSSFERVSSGANVLTF
cdr3_nt: TGTGCCAGCAGTTCTTTTGAGCGCGTGAGCTCTGGGGCCAACGTCCTGACTTTC

d_call: .
clone_size: .
j_call: TRBJ1-5
v_call: TRBV11-2
cdr3_aa: CASSLDAGFSQPQHF
cdr3_nt: TGTGCCAGCAGCTTAGACGCGGGATTTAGCCAGCCCCAGCATTTT

d_call: TRBD1
clone_size: .
j_call: TRBJ2-7
v_call: TRBV5-5
cdr3_aa: CASSGRDRAPEQYF
cdr3_nt: TGTGCCAGCAGCGGCCGGGACAGGGCTCCCGAGCAGTACTTC